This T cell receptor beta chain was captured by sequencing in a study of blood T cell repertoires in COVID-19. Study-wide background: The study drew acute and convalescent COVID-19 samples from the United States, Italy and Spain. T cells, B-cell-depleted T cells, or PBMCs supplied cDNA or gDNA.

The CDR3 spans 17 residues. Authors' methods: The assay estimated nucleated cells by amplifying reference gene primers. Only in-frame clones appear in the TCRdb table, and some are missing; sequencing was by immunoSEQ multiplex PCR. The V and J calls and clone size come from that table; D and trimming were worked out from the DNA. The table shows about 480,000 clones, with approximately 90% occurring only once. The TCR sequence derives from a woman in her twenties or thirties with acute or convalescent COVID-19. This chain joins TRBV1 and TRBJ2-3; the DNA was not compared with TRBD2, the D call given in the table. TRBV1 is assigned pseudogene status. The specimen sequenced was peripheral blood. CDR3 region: CTSSQEGRLNITDTQYF. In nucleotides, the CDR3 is TGCACCAGCAGCCAAGAAGGTCGACTAAACATCACAGATACGCAGTATTTT.